This entry describes one T cell receptor beta chain. Its target is not known. CDR1 and CDR2 from the germline V gene are SGHDN and FVKESK. The CDR3 contains 14 residues. Trimming removed 1 base at V and 4 bases at J, with 10 bases between. Sequencing used immunoSEQ multiplex PCR; TCRdb keeps in-frame clones, though not all of them. The sample records 120,000 or so clones, about 88% being singletons. This sample stems from a study of T cell responses to AZD1222 COVID-19 vaccine. The study, taken as a whole, reports: The donors showed a predominance of white British ancestry and of females, with possible underestimation of clonal diversity.

This TCR came from an adult in good health. Sequences were derived from peripheral blood, sampled on day 0 of AZD1222 vaccination. The rearrangement joins TRBV14 to TRBJ2-5; D remains unclear. The CDR3 here is CASSQVVGGETQYF. CDR3 in DNA: TGTGCCAGCAGCCAAGTGGTGGGTGGAGAGACCCAGTACTTC.